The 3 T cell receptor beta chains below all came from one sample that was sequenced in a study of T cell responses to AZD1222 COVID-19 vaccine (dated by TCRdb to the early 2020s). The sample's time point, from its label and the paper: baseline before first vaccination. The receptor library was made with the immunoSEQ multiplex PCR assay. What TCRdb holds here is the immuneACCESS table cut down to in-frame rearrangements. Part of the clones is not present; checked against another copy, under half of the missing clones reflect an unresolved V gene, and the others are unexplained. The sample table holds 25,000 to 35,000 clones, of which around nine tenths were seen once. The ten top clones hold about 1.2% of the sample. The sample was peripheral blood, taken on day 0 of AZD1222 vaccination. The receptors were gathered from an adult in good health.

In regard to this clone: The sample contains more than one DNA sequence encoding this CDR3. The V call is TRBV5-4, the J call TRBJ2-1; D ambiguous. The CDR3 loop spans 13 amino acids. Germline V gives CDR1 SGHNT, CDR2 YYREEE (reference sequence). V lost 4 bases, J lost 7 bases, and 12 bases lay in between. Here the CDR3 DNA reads TGTGCCAGCAGCCCGCTACCCGGGAATGAGCAGTTCTTC. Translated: CASSPLPGNEQFF.

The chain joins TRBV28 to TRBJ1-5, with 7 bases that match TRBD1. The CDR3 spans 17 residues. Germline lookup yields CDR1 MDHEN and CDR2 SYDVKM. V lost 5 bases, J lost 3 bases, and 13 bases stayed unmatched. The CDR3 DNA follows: TGTGCCAGCAGTCCGCCAGGGGGGGCGCAGTACAATCAGCCCCAGCATTTT. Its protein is CASSPPGGAQYNQPQHF.

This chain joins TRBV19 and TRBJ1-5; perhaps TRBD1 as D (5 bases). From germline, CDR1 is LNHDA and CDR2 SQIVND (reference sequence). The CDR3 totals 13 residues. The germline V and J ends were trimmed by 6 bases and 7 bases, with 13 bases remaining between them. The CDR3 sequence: CASRRTLGQPQHF. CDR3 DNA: TGTGCCAGTAGAAGGACACTTGGGCAGCCCCAGCATTTT.